These 26 T cell receptor beta chains were all obtained from the same sample, sequenced in a study of CD8 T cells in Susac syndrome. An amount of RNA that ranged from roughly 0.45 to 1 ug was reverse transcribed with random hexamers. MiXCR was run by TCRdb on the immunoSEQ multiplex PCR reads, yielding one entry per CDR3 protein. The repertoire holds approximately 170,000 distinct CDR3 sequences, with approximately 90% as singletons. Sequenced input: CD4+ T cells from PBMCs. These receptors all come from a human donor in good health.

V usage is TRBV28 and J usage is TRBJ1-2; D ambiguous. Trimming cost V 2 bases and J 5 bases, with 6 bases left between them. Per the germline V gene, CDR1 is MDHEN and CDR2 is SYDVKM. There are 12 residues in the CDR3. The chain's CDR3 is CASSLRLYGYTF. As DNA, the CDR3 is TGTGCCAGCAGTTTAAGGTTATATGGCTACACCTTC.

This rearrangement joins TRBV5-1 to TRBJ2-6; D remains unclear. Germline lookup yields CDR1 SGHRS and CDR2 YFSETQ. V was clipped by 0 bases and J by 2 bases, with 9 bases between them. The CDR3 is 16 amino acids. Written as DNA, the CDR3 is TGCGCCAGCAGCTTGGCCGGTGGGGCTGGGGCCAACGTCCTGACTTTC. The encoded protein is CASSLAGGAGANVLTF.

The V and J genes are TRBV6-2 or TRBV6-3 and TRBJ1-2; no definite D call. V shed 6 bases and J shed 8 bases, with 16 bases lying between them. CDR1 is MNHEY and CDR2 is SVGEGT in the germline V gene. This CDR3 is built from 13 residues. The CDR3: CASRREWLGGYTF. The CDR3 DNA follows: TGTGCCAGCAGAAGGGAATGGCTCGGCGGCTACACCTTC.

The chain couples TRBV4-3 to TRBJ1-6; D possibly corresponds to TRBD1 (5 bases). The germline V gene encodes CDR1 LGHNA and CDR2 YSLEER. The CDR3 totals 19 residues. The ends were cut back, 0 bases at V and 1 base at J, with 16 bases in the middle. CDR3 nucleotides: TGCGCCAGCAGCCAAGATTGGGCCGGGGGTTCGTCCTATAATTCACCCCTCCACTTT. Translated, it gives CASSQDWAGGSSYNSPLHF.

V is TRBV6-6 and J is TRBJ1-3; D remains unclear. This CDR3 is built from 12 residues. Germline V lookup: CDR1 MNHNY, CDR2 SVGAGI (reference sequence). The V end lost 6 bases, the J end lost 2 bases, and 5 bases lay between the germline ends. The CDR3 DNA reads TGTGCCAGCAGCGGTACTGGAAACACCATATATTTT. The encoded protein is CASSGTGNTIYF.

This clonotype was detected a few times. The J gene is TRBJ1-1, the V gene TRBV30; D uncertain. The CDR3 contains 13 residues. V lost 7 bases to trimming and J lost 3 bases, with 15 bases between them. Germline values: CDR1 GTSNPN, CDR2 SVGIG (reference sequence). The CDR3 region is CASLHKEDTEAFF. CDR3 sequence (DNA): TGTGCCTCCCTCCACAAGGAAGACACTGAAGCTTTCTTT. The variable domain in full, completed from reference TRBV30 and TRBJ1-1, reads SQTIHQWPATLVQPVGSPLSLECTVEGTSNPNLYWYRQAAGRGLQLLFYSVGIGQISSEVPQNLSASRPQDRQFILSSKKLLLSDSGFYLCASLHKEDTEAFFGQGTRLTVV.

J is TRBJ2-7 and V is TRBV7-2; tentatively, D is TRBD2 (5 bases). The length of the CDR3 is 15 residues. Per germline, CDR1 SGHTA and CDR2 FQGNSA. V lost 5 bases to trimming and J lost 3 bases, with 17 bases between them. The CDR3 is CASSQEDWILYEQYF. In DNA form, the CDR3 reads TGTGCCAGCAGCCAAGAGGACTGGATTCTCTACGAGCAGTACTTC.

The CDR3 DNA follows: TGTGCCAGCAGCACAGAGAACTATGGCTACACCTTC. Amino acid sequence: CASSTENYGYTF. J is TRBJ1-2 and V is TRBV2; D unresolved. The CDR3 runs to 12 residues. Trimming pared 6 bases from V and 2 bases from J, leaving 7 bases between. CDR1 SNHLY and CDR2 FYNNEI come from the germline V gene.

The CDR3, as DNA: TGTGCCAGCAGCTCGGGACAGGGTAGTCTGGAGACCCAGTACTTC. This gives the protein CASSSGQGSLETQYF. The chain is built from TRBV7-2 and TRBJ2-5; 9 bases line up with TRBD1. The germline gives CDR1 SGHTA, CDR2 FQGNSA. V shed 4 bases and J 5 bases; nucleotides not matched to a gene: 8. The CDR3 runs 15 residues.

CDR3 protein: CASSRKDGTATDTQYF. CDR3 coding DNA: TGTGCCAGCAGCAGGAAGGACGGAACTGCCACAGATACGCAGTATTTT. The V and J genes are TRBV6-1 and TRBJ2-3; D is unresolved. This CDR3 region has 16 residues. V was clipped by 6 bases and J by 2 bases, with 18 bases between them. CDR1 MNHNS and CDR2 SASEGT come from the germline V gene.

This clonotype was seen more than once but under ten times. This chain connects TRBV5-1 to TRBJ2-7; tentatively, D is TRBD1 (6 bases). The CDR3 has 12 amino acids. Germline assignment: CDR1 SGHRS and CDR2 YFSETQ. V gave up 0 bases and J gave up 5 bases, with 6 bases separating them. For the CDR3, the DNA is TGCGCCAGCAGCTTGGGGGGGCACGAGCAGTACTTC. Translated: CASSLGGHEQYF. The full variable domain, in which reference TRBV5-1 and TRBJ2-7 provide the parts outside the CDR3, is KAGVTQTPRYLIKTRGQQVTLSCSPISGHRSVSWYQQTPGQGLQFLFEYFSETQRNKGNFPGRFSGRQFSNSRSEMNVSTLELGDSALYLCASSLGGHEQYFGPGTRLTVT.

The CDR3 DNA sequence: TGTGCCAGCACCTTTTCGAGCTCCTACAATGAGCAGTTCTTC. Translating it yields CASTFSSSYNEQFF. The chain employs TRBV6-2 or TRBV6-3 and TRBJ2-1; no reliable D call. Trimming left V 7 bases short and J 0 bases short, with 10 bases between. The V gene's germline CDR1 is MNHEY and CDR2 SVGEGT. The CDR3 extends over 14 amino acids.

V and J are TRBV12-3 or TRBV12-4 and TRBJ2-5; TRBD2 is a possible D gene (6 bases). V dropped 4 bases and J dropped 2 bases, with 17 bases sitting between them. The CDR3 loop spans 16 amino acids. Here the CDR3 DNA reads TGTGCCAGCAGTTCTCCATGGAGGGAGGCTCAAGAGACCCAGTACTTC. Translation: CASSSPWREAQETQYF.

The chain recombines TRBV12-3 or TRBV12-4 with TRBJ2-4; 9 positions agree with TRBD1. J was trimmed by 8 bases and V by 6 bases; bases with no gene match: 5. The length of the CDR3 is 13 residues. The CDR3 DNA reads TGTGCCAGCAGCCGGACAGGGGTGTACATTCAGTACTTC. It codes for CASSRTGVYIQYF.

The rearrangement uses TRBV5-1 and TRBJ2-4, with D possibly TRBD2 on 5 matching bases. The V end was cut by 0 bases, the J end by 4 bases, with 8 bases between. This CDR3 has 14 residues. Looked up from germline, CDR1 is SGHRS and CDR2 is YFSETQ. The CDR3 spells CASSLAGVKNIQYF. The CDR3 DNA is TGCGCCAGCAGCTTGGCCGGGGTAAAAAACATTCAGTACTTC. The full variable domain, completed using reference TRBV5-1 and TRBJ2-4, is KAGVTQTPRYLIKTRGQQVTLSCSPISGHRSVSWYQQTPGQGLQFLFEYFSETQRNKGNFPGRFSGRQFSNSRSEMNVSTLELGDSALYLCASSLAGVKNIQYFGAGTRLSVL.

The chain links TRBV20-1 to TRBJ1-4; D remains unclear. CDR1 DFQATT and CDR2 SNEGSKA come from the germline V gene (reference sequence). The CDR3 runs to 13 residues. Trimming took 6 bases from V and 4 from J, leaving 12 bases between them. Here the CDR3 reads CSAWESLNEKLFF. The CDR3 DNA sequence: TGCAGTGCCTGGGAGAGCCTTAATGAAAAACTGTTTTTT.

This clonotype was counted once. The gene calls are TRBV7-9 and TRBJ2-7, with D possibly being TRBD1 (6 bases). V was shortened by 6 bases and J by 0 bases, with 12 bases between the two germline ends. Germline V gene sequence: CDR1 SEHNR, CDR2 FQNEAQ (reference sequence). The CDR3 loop spans 14 amino acids. CDR3: CASSYRDNSYEQYF. CDR3 nucleotides: TGTGCCAGCAGTTACCGGGACAACTCCTACGAGCAGTACTTC.

The V call is TRBV28, the J call TRBJ2-5, with 11 positions matching TRBD2. The germline V gene has CDR1 MDHEN and CDR2 SYDVKM. With V trimmed by 6 bases and J by 2 bases, 2 bases remained unmatched. CDR3 length: 14 amino acids. Here the CDR3 reads CASRTSGTQETQYF. The CDR3 region has the DNA TGTGCCAGCAGGACTAGCGGGACTCAAGAGACCCAGTACTTC.

The genes are TRBV28 and TRBJ2-3; TRBD2 agrees at 8 bases. The V segment lost 7 bases and the J segment 6 bases; nucleotides outside the gene matches: 9. Per germline, CDR1 MDHEN and CDR2 SYDVKM. The CDR3 contains 14 residues. In DNA form, the CDR3 reads TGTGCCAGCAAGGAAGCGGGGGTCCGGGATACGCAGTATTTT. This gives the protein CASKEAGVRDTQYF.

This clonotype was observed a few times. This chain joins TRBV14 and TRBJ2-7; D ambiguous. V lost 1 base and J 3 bases, leaving 4 bases between the germline ends. Germline CDR1 is SGHDN and CDR2 is FVKESK. CDR3 size: 12 residues. The CDR3 DNA is TGTGCCAGCAGCCAAGCGGGCTACGAGCAGTACTTC. This sequence encodes CASSQAGYEQYF.

This clonotype was observed a single time. V usage is TRBV25-1 and J usage is TRBJ1-2; possible D gene TRBD1, 6 bases. The CDR3 is 13 residues long. Trimming pared 1 base from V and 7 bases from J, leaving 10 bases between. Per germline, CDR1 MGHDK and CDR2 SYGVNS. This CDR3 is CASSESGGGGYTF. CDR3 in DNA: TGTGCCAGCAGTGAATCCGGGGGCGGTGGCTACACCTTC.

This sequence joins TRBV28 and TRBJ2-7; possible D gene TRBD2, 5 bases. CDR3 size: 13 residues. Trimming cost V 8 bases and J 3 bases, with 14 bases left between them. Germline lookup yields CDR1 MDHEN and CDR2 SYDVKM. CDR3 amino acids: CASATTGYYEQYF. In nucleotides, the CDR3 is TGTGCCAGCGCTACGACGGGATACTACGAGCAGTACTTC.

The chain joins TRBV6-1 to TRBJ1-5; TRBD1 matches 8 bases. The ends lost 7 bases at V and 4 bases at J; junction bases unmatched: 12. The V gene's germline CDR1 is MNHNS and CDR2 SASEGT. This CDR3 comprises 16 residues. Here the CDR3 reads CASIPVGTGYNQPQHF. Written as DNA, the CDR3 is TGTGCCAGCATTCCTGTGGGGACAGGCTATAATCAGCCCCAGCATTTT.

The rearrangement links TRBV6-6 to TRBJ1-5; D is uncertain. This CDR3 region has 14 residues. Per the germline V gene, CDR1 is MNHNY and CDR2 is SVGAGI (reference sequence). V was pared by 2 bases and J by 0 bases, with 5 bases between. CDR3 bases: TGTGCCAGCAGTTACGGCGGTAGCAATCAGCCCCAGCATTTT. Protein: CASSYGGSNQPQHF.

This clonotype was detected only once. The chain carries TRBV7-3 and TRBJ2-2; no definite D call. Germline lookup yields CDR1 SGHTA and CDR2 FQGTGA. This CDR3 comprises 16 residues. Trimming left V 5 bases short and J 6 bases short, with 19 bases between. The DNA for the CDR3 is TGTGCCAGCAGCCCAATTTCCAGGAGAGAGGCCGGGGAGCTGTTTTTT. Translated: CASSPISRREAGELFF. The whole variable domain, remainder taken from reference TRBV7-3 and TRBJ2-2, is GAGVSQTPSNKVTEKGKYVELRCDPISGHTALYWYRQSLGQGPEFLIYFQGTGAADDSGLPNDRFFAVRPEGSVSTLKIQRTERGDSAVYLCASSPISRREAGELFFGEGSRLTVL.

J is TRBJ2-5 and V is TRBV3-1, with a tentative D call TRBD2 (5 bases). CDR1 and CDR2 from the germline V gene are LGHDT and YNNKEL (reference sequence). CDR3 length equals 14 residues. V dropped 0 bases and J dropped 6 bases, with 11 bases sitting between them. CDR3 amino acids: CASSQDGRGKTQYF. CDR3 DNA: TGTGCCAGCAGCCAAGATGGGAGAGGAAAGACCCAGTACTTC.